A single sample is the source of the 25 T cell receptor beta chains below, sequenced in a study of tumor and adjacent non-tumor tissue in lung cancer. Three rounds of nested PCR, following a modified ARM-PCR protocol, produced the TCRbeta library. TCRdb called the multiplex PCR reads again in MiXCR, with one record for every CDR3 protein. The table records some 99,000 distinct CDR3 sequences, around 75% of them present only once. The template was RNA from unsorted bulk tissue. Sequencing was carried out using lung tumor tissue. All receptors come from a woman aged 60-70 years with non-small cell lung cancer.

This clonotype was counted once. A much larger clone differs by one base, so this may be a read error. The V and J genes are TRBV20-1 and TRBJ1-3; D is perhaps TRBD1 (5 bases). Germline CDR1 is DFQATT and CDR2 is SNEGSKA (reference sequence). V was shortened by 1 base and J by 8 bases, with 12 bases between the two germline ends. The CDR3 length is 13 residues. The CDR3: CSARVGTGHTIYF. The DNA for the CDR3 is TGCAGTGCTAGAGTGGGCACGGGACACACCATATATTTT.

A note on this clonotype: Being one base from a much bigger clone, this may be a read error. The chain couples TRBV29-1 to TRBJ2-1; D is unclear. Germline V gives CDR1 SQVTM, CDR2 ANQGSEA. The CDR3 has 13 amino acids. Deletions cut 7 bases from V and 1 base from J, with 11 bases between. The CDR3 DNA reads as TGCAGCGCCCTAGGTCGGTCCTACAATGAGCAGTTCTTC. Translation: CSALGRSYNEQFF.

This clonotype was counted between two and nine times. One junction end disagrees with the germline gene, perhaps due to a read error. This rearrangement joins TRBV28 to TRBJ2-3; TRBD1 or TRBD2 may be the D gene (7 bases each). CDR1 is MDHEN and CDR2 is SYDVKM in the germline V gene. The CDR3 extends over 16 amino acids. CDR3: CASSLGGGAGTDTQYF. The CDR3 DNA reads as TGCGCCAGCAGCTTGGGAGGGGGCGCCGGCACAGATACGCAGTATTTT.

Concerning this clonotype: A single base separates this from a much larger clone, so it may be a read error. The rearrangement uses TRBV10-3 and TRBJ2-3; the D gene is possibly TRBD2 (5 bases). This CDR3 comprises 15 residues. CDR1 and CDR2 (germline): ENHRY, SYGVKD. The CDR3 is CAISEPERSTDTEYF. The CDR3 region has the DNA TGTGCCATCAGTGAACCGGAGCGGAGCACAGATACGGAGTATTTT.

The sample holds a few counts of this clonotype. The chain employs TRBV5-1 and TRBJ2-5; 9 bases fit TRBD1. The CDR3 runs to 18 residues. From germline, CDR1 is SGHRS and CDR2 YFSETQ. The ends lost 4 bases at V and 4 bases at J; junction bases unmatched: 17. CDR3 DNA: TGCGCCAGCAGCGAATACACTACAGGGGGCGCCCCGGGAGAGACCCAGTACTTC. Translating it yields CASSEYTTGGAPGETQYF.

This clonotype was observed a single time. The junction differs from germline at one of its ends, possibly a read error. This sequence joins TRBV20-1 and TRBJ2-7; D may be TRBD2 (6 bases). CDR3 size: 13 residues. Germline V gene sequence: CDR1 DFQATT, CDR2 SNEGSKA (reference sequence). CDR3 protein: CSAATGGGTGQYF. CDR3 DNA sequence: TGCAGTGCTGCTACAGGTGGGGGGACCGGGCAGTATTTC.

The J gene is TRBJ2-7, the V gene TRBV13, with a weak D call TRBD2 (5 bases). Trimming took 8 bases from V and 9 from J, leaving 23 bases between them. Germline loops: CDR1 PRHDT, CDR2 FYEKMQ (reference sequence). The length of the CDR3 is 14 residues. DNA of the CDR3: TGTGCCAGCTTCCTTCGGGGTGGTAGTAGCGCGCAGTACTTC. It specifies CASFLRGGSSAQYF.

As concerns this clonotype: Likely a read error: the CDR3 ends without its conserved phenylalanine or tryptophan. CDR3 sequence reads: CASSPRWPDYNEQFL. The CDR3 DNA is TGTGCCAGCAGCCCCAGATGGCCGGACTACAATGAGCAGTTCTTA. This chain joins TRBV11-3 and TRBJ2-1; D unresolved. This CDR3 region has 15 residues. CDR1 and CDR2 from the germline V gene are SGHNT and YENEEA. V lost 5 bases, J lost 3 bases, and 14 bases lay in between.

About this clonotype itself: This is likely a read error, given that the CDR3 carries no conserved phenylalanine or tryptophan at its end. The chain uses TRBV4-2 and TRBJ2-3, with TRBD2 identical over 9 bases. Germline V CDR1 and CDR2: LGHNA, YNFKEQ. The CDR3 runs 18 residues. This CDR3 reads CTSSQEYRVAGGTDTQYL. The CDR3 nucleotides read TGTACCAGCAGCCAAGAGTATAGGGTAGCGGGGGGCACAGATACGCAGTATCTT.

This rearrangement joins TRBV5-6 to TRBJ2-3; the D gene is possibly TRBD2 (5 bases). The V end was cut by 3 bases, the J end by 11 bases, with 22 bases between. The CDR3 is 15 amino acids. CDR1 SGHDT and CDR2 YYEEEE come from the germline V gene. CDR3 sequence: CASSSGFSSTNRQYF. The CDR3, as DNA: TGTGCCAGCAGCTCGGGATTTTCTAGCACAAATAGGCAGTATTTT. The full variable domain, completed using reference TRBV5-6 and TRBJ2-3, is DAGVTQSPTHLIKTRGQQVTLRCSPKSGHDTVSWYQQALGQGPQFIFQYYEEEERQRGNFPDRFSGHQFPNYSSELNVNALLLGDSALYLCASSSGFSSTNRQYFGPGTRLTVL.

As concerns this clonotype: At one end, the junction sequence differs from germline, possibly due to a read error. The chain links TRBV28 to TRBJ1-5; perhaps TRBD1 as D (5 bases). The CDR3 is 15 amino acids. Germline V gene lookup returns CDR1 MDHEN and CDR2 SYDVKM. CDR3 DNA: TGTGCCAGCAGTTTAGTGACAGCCACTAATCAGCCCCGGCATTTT. Its translation is CASSLVTATNQPRHF.

Remarks on this clonotype: The final CDR3 position lacks the conserved phenylalanine or tryptophan, pointing to a likely read error. The chain employs TRBV11-1 and TRBJ1-1, with D hard to call. V lost 1 base to trimming and J lost 1 base, with 13 bases between them. This CDR3 region has 16 residues. The V gene's germline CDR1 is SGHAT and CDR2 FQDESV (reference sequence). CDR3 amino acids: CASSLVSVIPNTEAFS. In DNA, the CDR3 is TGTGCCAGCAGCTTAGTGAGCGTTATCCCGAACACTGAAGCTTTCTCT.

Concerning this clonotype itself: A read error may explain this, as a much larger clone is one base away. V is TRBV12-3 or TRBV12-4 and J is TRBJ1-6; D remains unclear. The CDR3 sequence is 14 residues long. CDR3: CVSSFKVVDSPLHF. CDR3 sequence (DNA): TGTGTCAGCAGTTTCAAGGTGGTAGATTCACCCCTCCACTTT.

This clonotype was observed many times. This sequence joins TRBV28 and TRBJ2-7; the D is unclear. Germline CDR1 and CDR2: MDHEN and SYDVKM. Trimming took off 3 bases at V and 1 base at J, with 10 bases between the two ends. The CDR3 runs 14 residues. CDR3 sequence: CASSFGSISYEQYF. CDR3 DNA sequence: TGTGCCAGCAGTTTTGGGTCGATATCCTACGAGCAGTACTTC. The full variable domain, with the rest looked up from reference TRBV28 and TRBJ2-7, is DVKVTQSSRYLVKRTGEKVFLECVQDMDHENMFWYRQDPGLGLRLIYFSYDVKMKEKGDIPEGYSVSREKKERFSLILESASTNQTSMYLCASSFGSISYEQYFGPGTRLTVT.

Only one count was recorded for this clonotype. A much larger clone lies a single base off, so this may be a read error. Likely a read error: the CDR3 ends without its conserved phenylalanine or tryptophan. The chain is built from TRBV6-2 or TRBV6-3 and TRBJ1-5; possibly TRBD1 for D (5 bases). CDR1 and CDR2 from the germline V gene are MNHEY and SVGEGT. The V gene lost 2 bases and the J gene lost 2 bases, with 10 bases spanning the gap. The CDR3 has 15 amino acids. DNA of the CDR3: TGTGCCAGCAGTTACGGGTTGGGGGGCAATCAGCCCCAGCATTTA. This sequence encodes CASSYGLGGNQPQHL.

Comments on this clonotype: At one end, the junction sequence differs from germline, possibly due to a read error. The chain is built from TRBV4-3 and TRBJ2-1; 12 bases agree with TRBD2. Germline values: CDR1 LGHNA, CDR2 YSLEER. CDR3 length: 16 residues. DNA of the CDR3: TGTACCAGCAGCCAAGCTAGCGGGAGGGCCGTAAATGAGCAGTTCTTC. Translation: CTSSQASGRAVNEQFF.

Comments on this clonotype: Possible read error: a much larger clone is one base away. The chain carries TRBV12-3 or TRBV12-4 and TRBJ1-1; no reliable D call. This CDR3 region has 14 residues. The CDR3 spells CASSPKDPNTETFF. For the CDR3, the DNA is TGTGCCAGCAGCCCAAAAGACCCGAACACTGAAACTTTCTTT.

About this clonotype: In this CDR3 the conserved last residue, phenylalanine or tryptophan, is missing, so a read error is likely. The CDR3 DNA reads TGTGCCAGCAGCCCCAAGAGCGTAATTAGCACTGATACGCAGTATTAT. Translation gives CASSPKSVISTDTQYY. The J gene is TRBJ2-3, the V gene TRBV11-2; no reliable D call. CDR3 length: 16 residues. Germline CDR1 and CDR2: SGHAT and FQNNGV.

The V call is TRBV29-1, the J call TRBJ1-1; D gene uncertain. V was shortened by 8 bases and J by 7 bases, with 23 bases between the two germline ends. Germline V CDR1 and CDR2: SQVTM, ANQGSEA. The CDR3 totals 14 residues. CDR3 in amino acids: CSLGPDGTEFEAFF. CDR3 nucleotides: TGCAGCCTTGGTCCCGATGGCACAGAGTTTGAAGCTTTCTTT. Based on the CDR3 plus reference TRBV29-1 and TRBJ1-1, the full variable domain is SAVISQKPSRDICQRGTSLTIQCQVDSQVTMMFWYRQQPGQSLTLIATANQGSEATYESGFVIDKFPISRPNLTFSTLTVSNMSPEDSSIYLCSLGPDGTEFEAFFGQGTRLTVV.

There are a few counts of this clonotype. This may come from a read error, since a much larger clone is one base off. The chain carries TRBV6-1 and TRBJ1-3; D unclear. This CDR3 has 13 amino acids. Germline lookup yields CDR1 MNHNS and CDR2 SASEGT. The CDR3 is CASNGRSGNIIYF. Here the CDR3 DNA reads TGTGCCAGCAACGGACGCTCTGGAAACATCATATATTTT.

The chain employs TRBV12-3 or TRBV12-4 and TRBJ2-5; D assignment may be TRBD1 or TRBD2 (6 bases each). The CDR3 runs to 16 residues. Trimming took 4 bases from V and 7 from J, leaving 22 bases between them. CDR3 sequence (DNA): TGTGCCAGCAGTTCCGATCGAGGAGTAGGGGGAGGGACCCAGTACTTC. It translates to CASSSDRGVGGGTQYF.

Worth noting for this clonotype: At one boundary the junction diverges from the germline segment, which might be a read error. The rearrangement joins TRBV6-1 to TRBJ1-4; D ambiguous. This CDR3 is 14 amino acids long. Germline V gene sequence: CDR1 MNHNS, CDR2 SASEGT. CDR3 nucleotide sequence: TGTGCCAGCAGTGAACAAACAATTAATGAAAAACTGTCTTTT. This sequence encodes CASSEQTINEKLSF.

Details on this clonotype: No conserved phenylalanine or tryptophan is present at the end of the CDR3, so a read error is the likely explanation. J is TRBJ2-5 and V is TRBV20-1; no clear D. In germline, CDR1 is DFQATT, CDR2 SNEGSKA (reference sequence). This CDR3 has 11 residues. V gave up 6 bases and J gave up 9 bases, with 14 bases separating them. Here the CDR3 reads CSATRETAQYL. The CDR3 coding sequence is TGCAGTGCCACCCGCGAAACGGCCCAGTACTTA.

As to this clonotype: No conserved phenylalanine or tryptophan is present at the end of the CDR3, so a read error is the likely explanation. The V call is TRBV4-3, the J call TRBJ2-3, with 7 bases identical to TRBD2. The CDR3 has 16 amino acids. Per germline, CDR1 LGHNA and CDR2 YSLEER. CDR3 nucleotide sequence: TGCGCCAGCAGCCAAGAACAAGCGGGGAACACAGATGCGCAGTATTAT. Its protein product is CASSQEQAGNTDAQYY.

As for this clonotype: Just one base apart from a much larger clone, this may be a read error. The rearrangement uses TRBV20-1 and TRBJ2-1, with unresolved D. The ends were cut back, 7 bases at V and 5 bases at J, with 12 bases in the middle. Germline V gene sequence: CDR1 DFQATT, CDR2 SNEGSKA (reference sequence). This CDR3 has 12 amino acids. The CDR3 DNA is TGCAGTGTTAGCCATCATCACAATGAGCAGTTCTTC. It encodes CSVSHHHNEQFF.